The T cell receptor (beta chain) under discussion was sequenced for a study of blood T cell repertoires in COVID-19. About the research overall: Acute-phase and convalescent COVID-19 samples originated in the United States, Italy and Spain. PBMCs, B-cell-depleted T cells, or T cells provided the cDNA or gDNA that made up the material.

Trimming pared 5 bases from V and 2 bases from J, leaving 15 bases between. CDR3 size: 15 residues. Germline CDR1 reads MNHEY; CDR2 reads SMNVEV (reference sequence). The age range of participants was about 18 to 90 years, with residence in about two dozen US areas. Authors' analysis steps: Estimated nucleated cell counts came from reference gene primer amplification. Generated by immunoSEQ multiplex PCR, the TCRdb table keeps only in-frame clones and is missing some. V, J and clone size are those of that table, while D and trimming were read from the DNA. Here the sample spans some 220,000 clones, 80% to 90% being singletons.

The specimen was PBMCs or T cells enriched from blood (not recorded which). This sequence was found in a woman between 18 and 30 years old in a cohort exposed to, infected with or recovered from COVID-19 (not recorded which). The rearrangement joins TRBV27 to TRBJ1-1, with no clear D. The CDR3 bases are TGTGCCAGCAGTCTCGGCGGAGGGCCTAACACTGAAGCTTTCTTT. Translated: CASSLGGGPNTEAFF.